A selection of T cell receptor beta chains follows, all from one sample in a study of T-cell reconstitution after alpha-beta-depleted transplantation in children. TCRdb recomputed calls from the PCR reads with MiXCR, one row per CDR3 protein. The data show about 140,000 distinct CDR3 sequences, more than 8% seen once. The sample was PBMCs, mostly from graft donor cells, taken 180 days after TCRalphabeta/CD19-depleted stem cell transplant. These receptors were obtained from a female patient aged 2 to 10 who had a stem cell transplant for congenital amegakaryocytic thrombocytopenia, so the T cells may come from the graft donor. Both conserved end residues are trimmed from each CDR3. Fields, in order: D gene, clone size, V gene, CDR3 protein. A D gene is named only where the DNA matches it firmly. Some rows mark clone size as missing; the rest say once, few, many or name a class of expanded clone.

. | many | TRBV12-3/TRBV12-4 | ASKPGTVSSYEQY
. | many | TRBV4-2 | ASRPGLGANVLT
TRBD2 | . | TRBV20-1 | SAGGLAGMGETQY
. | . | TRBV7-9 | ASSPGRNRNEKLF
. | few | TRBV4-3 | ASALRRMSEQF
TRBD1 | many | TRBV11-2 | ASSFNRGTGSPLH
. | . | TRBV9 | ASSLSAWINEKLF
. | many | TRBV28 | ASSLAGGDYNEQF
TRBD1 | few | TRBV6-5 | ASSYSPTGAGYT
TRBD2 | many | TRBV5-1 | ASSSLGLAASTDTQY
. | many | TRBV28 | ASNTNTGELF
TRBD1 | many | TRBV28 | ASSLYPRPGTGDFNEQF
. | many | TRBV10-3 | AIGQGRPEAF
TRBD2 | . | TRBV6-2/TRBV6-3 | ASKGAGVKTQY
. | few | TRBV20-1 | SALDYNTDTQY
. | . | TRBV28 | ASSLVSPRNTEAF
. | . | TRBV28 | ASSLLGGLRDYEQY
. | many | TRBV5-1 | ASSLARGPMNTEAF
TRBD2 | many | TRBV27 | ASRRGGTYEQY
. | many | TRBV7-3 | ASSPGTFPYEQY
. | many | TRBV20-1 | SYLGADSTDTQY
. | . | TRBV20-1 | SARRSKLPNQPQH
. | many | TRBV6-2/TRBV6-3 | ASSWPDTQY
. | many | TRBV7-9 | ASSLAESLNTEAF
. | once | TRBV6-6 | ASSYSSPYGYT
. | few | TRBV28 | ASSSLTDNNEQF
. | . | TRBV6-1 | ASSVEVSYEQY
TRBD1 | . | TRBV20-1 | SARGTGGASYEQY
TRBD1 | many | TRBV5-8 | ASRGTGVGYGYT
TRBD1 | many | TRBV12-3/TRBV12-4 | ASRATGENEQF
. | few | TRBV4-1 | ASSQPGTLRRYEQY
. | many | TRBV20-1 | SASATLAVRNTIY
TRBD2 | many | TRBV5-1 | ASSLPGTSGSGEQY
. | many | TRBV12-3/TRBV12-4 | ASRYQQGVSGNTIY
. | few | TRBV28 | ASSSITKETQY
. | many | TRBV20-1 | SAPQRVDLNPEAF
TRBD1 | many | TRBV5-1 | ASSLGQGGANVLT
TRBD1 | . | TRBV27 | ASSFQGVLSPRYNEQF
. | . | TRBV25-1 | ASSRSGRDNSPLH
TRBD2 | . | TRBV24-1 | ATSDSHDWREGLVSWANGLT
. | . | TRBV29-1 | SVEERVMNEQF
. | many | TRBV6-2/TRBV6-3 | ASSYQSGGGELF
. | . | TRBV7-9 | ASSFDFTDTQY
TRBD2 | few | TRBV20-1 | SASTSGGTGELF
TRBD1 | many | TRBV6-1 | ASSRDRGRLLTQY
TRBD1 | . | TRBV6-5 | ASSYTGTGIYGYT
TRBD2 | many | TRBV6-1 | ASSVRLAGGYEQY